The clone carrying this T cell receptor beta chain was seen just once. TCRdb reprocessed the multiplex PCR reads with MiXCR, giving one entry per CDR3 protein. Of roughly 70,000 distinct CDR3 sequences listed, roughly 40% are singletons. These data belong to a study of breast tumors, draining lymph nodes, adjacent tissues. This TCR was recovered from a female donor with breast cancer. Some clones in this sample may be carry-over from other donors' samples. Sequenced material: breast tumor tissue.

The CDR3 loop is CASNNEQFF. The CDR3 bases are TGTGCCAGCAACAATGAGCAGTTCTTC. J is TRBJ2-1 and V is TRBV7-3; D is ambiguous. There are 9 residues in the CDR3. CDR1 SGHTA and CDR2 FQGTGA come from the germline V gene. V shed 7 bases and J shed 5 bases, with 0 bases lying between them.